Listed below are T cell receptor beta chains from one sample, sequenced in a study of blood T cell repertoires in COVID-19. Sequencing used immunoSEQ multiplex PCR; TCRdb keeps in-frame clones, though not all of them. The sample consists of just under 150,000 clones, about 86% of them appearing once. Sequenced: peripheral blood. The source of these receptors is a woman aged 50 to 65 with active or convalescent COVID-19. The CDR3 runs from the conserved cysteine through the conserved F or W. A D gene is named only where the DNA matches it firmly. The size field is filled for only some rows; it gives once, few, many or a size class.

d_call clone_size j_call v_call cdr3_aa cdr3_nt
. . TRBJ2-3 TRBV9 CASSVEGGADTQYF TGTGCCAGCAGCGTAGAGGGGGGGGCAGATACGCAGTATTTT
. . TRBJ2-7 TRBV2 CASTGRAYEQYF TGTGCCAGCACAGGCAGAGCATACGAGCAGTACTTC
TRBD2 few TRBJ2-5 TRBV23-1 CASSQYYPTTSGRYETQYF TGCGCCAGCAGTCAATACTACCCTACGACTAGCGGGAGGTACGAGACCCAGTACTTC
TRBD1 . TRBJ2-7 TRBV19 CASSGTETAYEQYF TGTGCCAGTAGTGGGACAGAAACGGCCTACGAGCAGTACTTC
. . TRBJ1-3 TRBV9 CASSPHHRDKDGNTIYF TGTGCCAGCAGCCCCCATCACAGGGATAAGGATGGAAACACCATATATTTT
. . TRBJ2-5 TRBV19 CASRPGRQETQYF TGTGCCAGTAGGCCGGGTCGGCAAGAGACCCAGTACTTC
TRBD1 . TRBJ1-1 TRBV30 CAWSGGTGPNTEAFF TGTGCCTGGAGTGGGGGGACAGGCCCGAACACTGAAGCTTTCTTT
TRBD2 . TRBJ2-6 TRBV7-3 CASSLVASAGYTSGANVLTF TGTGCCAGCAGCTTAGTTGCGTCAGCGGGGTATACCTCTGGGGCCAACGTCCTGACTTTC
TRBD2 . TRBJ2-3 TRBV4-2 CASSQDRGGAGTDTQYF TGTGCCAGCAGCCAAGATCGCGGGGGGGCGGGGACAGATACGCAGTATTTT
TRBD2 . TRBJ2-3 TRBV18 CASSPLAGSTDTQYF TGTGCCAGCTCACCCCTAGCGGGAAGCACAGATACGCAGTATTTT
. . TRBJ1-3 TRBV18 CASSPSGGLNTIYF TGTGCCAGCTCACCATCGGGGGGCCTAAACACCATATATTTT
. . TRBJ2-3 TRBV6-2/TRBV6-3 CASSGLTDTQYF TGTGCCAGCAGTGGACTCACAGATACGCAGTATTTT
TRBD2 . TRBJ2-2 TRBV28 CASTSRREQWSGELFF TGTGCCAGCACCTCAAGGCGGGAGCAATGGAGCGGGGAGCTGTTTTTT
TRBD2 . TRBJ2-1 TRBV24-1 CATSDFQAGGHNEQFF TGTGCCACCAGTGATTTTCAAGCGGGAGGGCACAATGAGCAGTTCTTC
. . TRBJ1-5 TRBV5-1 CASSQGWDQPQHF TGCGCCAGCAGCCAGGGTTGGGATCAGCCCCAGCATTTT
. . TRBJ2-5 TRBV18 CASSPAGETQYF TGTGCCAGCTCACCAGCCGGGGAGACCCAGTACTTC
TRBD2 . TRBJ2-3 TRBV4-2 CASSQEGGRFDTQYF TGTGCCAGCAGCCAAGAGGGGGGGAGGTTTGATACGCAGTATTTT
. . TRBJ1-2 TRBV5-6 CASSLLEYSRGAGYTF TGTGCCAGCAGCTTGTTGGAGTATAGCAGGGGTGCGGGCTACACCTTC
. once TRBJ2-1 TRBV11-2 CASSLPASYNEQFF TGTGCCAGCAGCTTACCAGCGTCTTACAATGAGCAGTTCTTC
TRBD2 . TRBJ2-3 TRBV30 CAWSVAPSGSRLDTQYF TGTGCCTGGAGTGTAGCGCCTAGCGGGAGTCGCTTAGATACGCAGTATTTT
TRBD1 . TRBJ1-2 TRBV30 CAWRNRGRMGYTF TGTGCCTGGAGGAACAGGGGGCGTATGGGCTACACCTTC
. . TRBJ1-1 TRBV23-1 CASSQLVVQSNTEAFF TGCGCCAGCAGTCAACTGGTCGTACAGTCGAACACTGAAGCTTTCTTT
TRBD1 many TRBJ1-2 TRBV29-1 CSARTGDYGYTF TGCAGCGCCCGGACAGGCGACTATGGCTACACCTTC
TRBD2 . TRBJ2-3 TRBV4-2 CASSQGAAGSSTDTQYF TGTGCCAGCAGCCAAGGTGCAGCGGGGTCAAGCACAGATACGCAGTATTTT
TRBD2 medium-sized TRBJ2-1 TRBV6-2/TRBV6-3 CASSLRLAGALNEQFF TGTGCCAGCAGTCTTCGACTAGCGGGAGCGTTGAATGAGCAGTTCTTC
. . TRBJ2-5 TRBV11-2 CASSLEGRGQETQYF TGTGCCAGCAGCTTAGAGGGCAGGGGCCAAGAGACCCAGTACTTC
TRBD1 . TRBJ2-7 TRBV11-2 CASSTGQGVFEQYF TGTGCCAGCAGCACGGGACAGGGAGTTTTTGAGCAGTACTTC
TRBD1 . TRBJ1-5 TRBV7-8 CASSLEDRASNQPQHF TGTGCCAGCAGCTTAGAAGACAGGGCGAGCAATCAGCCCCAGCATTTT
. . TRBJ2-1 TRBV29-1 CSVYSPEQFF TGCAGCGTCTACTCCCCGGAGCAGTTCTTC
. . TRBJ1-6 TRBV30 CAWMRLTGLNSPLHF TGTGCCTGGATGAGGTTGACAGGCCTTAATTCACCCCTCCACTTT
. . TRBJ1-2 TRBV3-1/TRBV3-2 CASSQGRVGYTF TGTGCCAGCAGCCAAGGCCGGGTTGGCTACACCTTC
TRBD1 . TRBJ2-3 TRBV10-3 CAISDGDRVTDTQYF TGTGCCATCAGTGACGGGGACAGGGTAACAGATACGCAGTATTTT
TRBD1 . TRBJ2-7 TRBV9 CASSAGTGVSYEQYF TGTGCCAGCAGCGCCGGGACAGGGGTCTCCTACGAGCAGTACTTC
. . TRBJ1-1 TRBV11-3 CASSRGRNTEAFF TGTGCCAGCAGTAGAGGGAGGAACACTGAAGCTTTCTTT
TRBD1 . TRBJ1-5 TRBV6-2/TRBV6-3 CASSYSGQKSNQPQHF TGTGCCAGCAGTTACTCGGGACAGAAAAGCAATCAGCCCCAGCATTTT
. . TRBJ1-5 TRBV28 CASSLRGNSNQPQHF TGTGCCAGCAGTTTAAGAGGGAATAGCAATCAGCCCCAGCATTTT
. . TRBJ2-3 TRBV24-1 CATSVPRGPDTQYF TGTGCCACCAGTGTCCCAAGGGGCCCAGATACGCAGTATTTT
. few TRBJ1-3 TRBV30 CAWSDGGRGNTIYF TGTGCCTGGAGTGACGGGGGGCGCGGAAACACCATATATTTT
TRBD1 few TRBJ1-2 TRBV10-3 CATTGATNYGYTF TGTGCCACAACAGGGGCTACTAACTATGGCTACACCTTC
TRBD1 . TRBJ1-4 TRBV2 CASSPSRGRENEKLFF TGTGCCAGCAGTCCATCCAGGGGGCGAGAAAATGAAAAACTGTTTTTT
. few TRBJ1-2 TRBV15 CATSRDFQGTHYGYTF TGTGCCACCAGCAGAGATTTTCAGGGGACCCACTATGGCTACACCTTC
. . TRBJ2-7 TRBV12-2 CASRLVAEQYF TGTGCAAGTCGCTTAGTGGCCGAGCAGTACTTC
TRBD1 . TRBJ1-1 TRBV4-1 CASSQGQGNTEAFF TGCGCCAGCAGCCAAGGACAGGGGAACACTGAAGCTTTCTTT
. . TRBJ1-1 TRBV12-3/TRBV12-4 CASQDQGNTEAFF TGTGCCAGCCAGGACCAGGGGAACACTGAAGCTTTCTTT
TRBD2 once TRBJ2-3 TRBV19 CASRTSGSTDTQYF TGTGCCAGTAGAACTAGCGGGAGCACAGATACGCAGTATTTT
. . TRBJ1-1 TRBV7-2 CASSLVMNTEAFF TGTGCCAGCAGCTTAGTAATGAACACTGAAGCTTTCTTT
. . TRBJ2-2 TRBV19 CATYRQALNTGELFF TGTGCCACCTACCGACAGGCTCTAAACACCGGGGAGCTGTTTTTT
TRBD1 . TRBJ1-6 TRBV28 CASGTGGSSYNSPLHF TGTGCCAGCGGGACAGGGGGAAGCTCCTATAATTCACCCCTCCACTTT
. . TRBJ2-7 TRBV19 CASSIKSDSAYEQYF TGTGCCAGTAGTATAAAGTCTGACTCCGCCTACGAGCAGTACTTC
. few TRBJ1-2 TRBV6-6 CASSYSNGDYGYTF TGTGCCAGCAGTTACTCGAACGGAGACTATGGCTACACCTTC
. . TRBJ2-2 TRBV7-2 CASSSNPLGARTGELFF TGTGCCAGCAGCTCTAATCCGCTGGGGGCTCGGACCGGGGAGCTGTTTTTT
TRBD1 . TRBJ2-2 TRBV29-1 CSAGQGVGGELFF TGCAGCGCCGGACAGGGCGTTGGCGGGGAGCTGTTTTTT
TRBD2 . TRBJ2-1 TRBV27 CASSLTGGAGGPHEQFF TGTGCCAGCAGTTTAACTGGCGGGGCGGGAGGGCCTCATGAGCAGTTCTTC